Listed below are T cell receptor beta chains from one sample, sequenced in a study of blood T cell repertoires in COVID-19. Profiled with immunoSEQ multiplex PCR; TCRdb holds only in-frame clones, not every one. The table lists over 250,000 clones, about 88% of them singletons. Sequencing used peripheral blood. These receptor sequences come from a man between 60 and 75 years old who had recovered from COVID-19. The CDR3 runs from the conserved cysteine through the conserved F or W. A D gene is named only where the DNA matches it firmly.

D,J,V,CDR3
TRBD1,TRBJ1-6,TRBV19,CASSTRTGGNSPLHF
NA,TRBJ2-3,TRBV5-4,CASRGQGSTDTQYF
NA,TRBJ1-1,TRBV6-6,CASSYGGVGTEAFF
NA,TRBJ1-1,TRBV10-3,CATLPMGLNTEAFF
NA,TRBJ2-7,TRBV7-9,CASSLAGDYEQYF
TRBD1,TRBJ2-1,TRBV7-9,CASSLVTGSNEQFF
TRBD1,TRBJ2-7,TRBV12-5,CASGLGTGAQYF
NA,TRBJ1-5,TRBV2,CASSGQNVRDQPQHF
TRBD1,TRBJ2-1,TRBV25-1,CASAGDRVSTSYYNEQFF
TRBD1,TRBJ1-6,TRBV12-5,CASVGQGELYNSPLHF
NA,TRBJ1-6,TRBV15,CATSRDFYGSPLHF
TRBD2,TRBJ2-2,TRBV19,CASRTGLPNTGELFF
TRBD1,TRBJ2-2,TRBV9,CASSPFSGTGSIGELFF
NA,TRBJ1-1,TRBV29-1,CSVVALNTEAFF
NA,TRBJ1-2,TRBV27,CASSLWTAHGYTF
NA,TRBJ1-3,TRBV5-1,CASSPQLGSSGNTIYF
NA,TRBJ1-1,TRBV27,CASSSPGVNTEAFF
TRBD1,TRBJ1-2,TRBV14,CASSRQGAYGYTF
NA,TRBJ1-2,TRBV4-2,CASSQDQIRVDGYTF
NA,TRBJ2-7,TRBV7-9,CASSPRRGKSYEQYF
TRBD1,TRBJ1-4,TRBV6-4,CASSVGTAATNEKLFF
NA,TRBJ1-6,TRBV30,CAWRQYNSPLHF
TRBD2,TRBJ2-3,TRBV20-1,CSASVPLAGGRTDTQYF
TRBD1,TRBJ1-5,TRBV5-8,CASSYRGDISNQPQHF
TRBD1,TRBJ1-3,TRBV2,CASRSGTGKGAIYF
TRBD1,TRBJ2-3,TRBV5-1,CASSFGDRGLFF
TRBD1,TRBJ1-2,TRBV30,CAWKGQGARYGYTF
NA,TRBJ2-1,TRBV11-2,CASSRINEQFF
TRBD2,TRBJ2-7,TRBV7-2,CASSLNIAGADYEQYF
NA,TRBJ2-1,TRBV9,CASSVRGPTTGEQFF
NA,TRBJ2-1,TRBV4-1,CASSQVRGEQFF
TRBD1,TRBJ2-3,TRBV2,CASGGTGDGDTQYF
NA,TRBJ1-2,TRBV4-1,CASSHRDTPGGYGYTF
NA,TRBJ1-5,TRBV12-3/TRBV12-4,CASAWDNNQPQHF
NA,TRBJ2-1,TRBV5-8,CASSLGLITYNEQFF
NA,TRBJ1-1,TRBV11-3,CASSLGRGVKMNTEAFF
TRBD2,TRBJ2-1,TRBV19,CASSIGRGGNNEQFF
TRBD1,TRBJ2-1,TRBV5-1,CASSLAWEQGQGDYNEQFF
NA,TRBJ2-2,TRBV27,CASSPAGTITGELFF
TRBD1,TRBJ2-3,TRBV5-1,CASKTGGEDTQYF